This is a list of T cell receptor beta chains from one sample in a study of beta chain features in type 1 diabetes. Produced via immunoSEQ multiplex PCR; TCRdb's table is partial and in-frame only. The table has 810,000 or so clones, 15% to 20% seen once; the top ten hold 0.02% to 0.025%. The sequencing input was naive CD4+ T cells from blood. These receptors originate from a young woman in good health. Both conserved end residues are part of each CDR3. Fields, in order: CDR3 DNA, CDR3 protein, D gene, V gene, clone size, J gene. The D gene is left open where the match is weak. Rows give clone size only sometimes, using once, few, many, or a class for an expanded clone.

TGCGCCAGCAGCCAAGATGGAGGCAGGTCACTTCCACAAGAGACCCAGTACTTC	CASSQDGGRSLPQETQYF	NA	TRBV4-1	NA	TRBJ2-5
TGTGCCAGCAGCTTGTACTCTGGGGCCAACGTCCTGACTTTC	CASSLYSGANVLTF	NA	TRBV5-4	NA	TRBJ2-6
TGTGCCAGCAGCTTAGCACCGGGGGCGGGTTATGGCTACACCTTC	CASSLAPGAGYGYTF	NA	TRBV7-2	few	TRBJ1-2
TGTGCCAGCAGCTCCCGACGAGCGGTGGAGAGTGAGCAGTTCTTC	CASSSRRAVESEQFF	NA	TRBV7-9	few	TRBJ2-1
TGTGCCAGTAGTATGGATCAGCTTTGGACGTGGTCTAACTATGGCTACACCTTC	CASSMDQLWTWSNYGYTF	NA	TRBV19	few	TRBJ1-2
TGTGCCAGCAGTCTCGATGGGGTTACCTACGAGCAGTACTTC	CASSLDGVTYEQYF	NA	TRBV28	few	TRBJ2-7
TGTGCCAGCAGTTCTTATCCGACAATAATGAACACTGAAGCTTTCTTT	CASSSYPTIMNTEAFF	NA	TRBV28	NA	TRBJ1-1
TGTGCCAGCAGCCGTCCAAGCTACACAGATACGCAGTATTTT	CASSRPSYTDTQYF	NA	TRBV7-2	NA	TRBJ2-3
TGTGCCAGCAGCCAAGATGCTTCCAGCAAGAATGAAAAACTGTTTTTT	CASSQDASSKNEKLFF	NA	TRBV4-2	NA	TRBJ1-4
TGTGCCAGCAGCGCGGTAACAGATACGCAGTATTTT	CASSAVTDTQYF	NA	TRBV9	NA	TRBJ2-3
TGCGCCAGCAGCTTGGGCACTAGCGGCCTCACTACATACAATGAGCAGTTCTTC	CASSLGTSGLTTYNEQFF	TRBD2	TRBV5-1	NA	TRBJ2-1
TGTGCCAGCAGCTCGTCGGGAGCGGCGGAGTGGGATACGCAGTATTTT	CASSSSGAAEWDTQYF	NA	TRBV7-2	NA	TRBJ2-3
TGTGCCAGCAGCCCCAACCCTAGCTCCTACAATGAGCAGTTCTTC	CASSPNPSSYNEQFF	NA	TRBV7-3	NA	TRBJ2-1
TGCGCCAGCAGGTTTAGCGGGACGACCTACGAGCAGTACTTC	CASRFSGTTYEQYF	TRBD2	TRBV5-1	NA	TRBJ2-7
TGCGCCAGCAGCCAAGGGGCAGGTCGCTCCTACGAGCAGTACTTC	CASSQGAGRSYEQYF	NA	TRBV4-3	NA	TRBJ2-7
TGTGCCAGCAGTTTCGGCCCTGGGGCCAACGTCCTGACTTTC	CASSFGPGANVLTF	NA	TRBV28	many	TRBJ2-6
TGTGCCAGTAGTATGGGGGTCCCAGGTTCCTACGAGCAGTACTTC	CASSMGVPGSYEQYF	NA	TRBV19	NA	TRBJ2-7
TGTGCCAGCAGTCCCGATACTTTCAGGGGCCCCCTCTACGAGCAGTACTTC	CASSPDTFRGPLYEQYF	NA	TRBV27	NA	TRBJ2-7
TGCAGTGCTGTAGACAACACTGAAGCTTTCTTT	CSAVDNTEAFF	NA	TRBV20-1	NA	TRBJ1-1
TGTGCCAGCAGCTCAGCTCACGGGACTAGCGGCTACAATGAGCAGTTCTTC	CASSSAHGTSGYNEQFF	TRBD2	TRBV7-2	few	TRBJ2-1
TGTGCCAGCAGTTTGGCACTGGGGGGAGCACGCGAGCAGTACTTC	CASSLALGGAREQYF	NA	TRBV28	NA	TRBJ2-7
TGTGCCAGCGCGACGAACACTGAAGCTTTCTTT	CASATNTEAFF	NA	TRBV28	NA	TRBJ1-1
TGCGCCAGCAGCCAAGGACTAGCGGGAGGAGGATACGAGCAGTACTTC	CASSQGLAGGGYEQYF	TRBD2	TRBV5-4	few	TRBJ2-7
TGTGCCAGCAGCTTAGGGCGAGGCGCGTACAATGAGCAGTTCTTC	CASSLGRGAYNEQFF	NA	TRBV11-2	once	TRBJ2-1
TGTGCCAGCAGCAACCAGGGGGCCTATGGCTACACCTTC	CASSNQGAYGYTF	TRBD1	TRBV4-2	few	TRBJ1-2